Each of the 31 T cell receptor beta chains below was sequenced from the same sample in a study of T-cell memory formation after mild COVID-19. From the 5' RACE reads, TCRdb called clonotypes with MiXCR, one entry per CDR3 protein. This table has some 340,000 distinct CDR3 sequences, approximately 12% appearing once. Sequences were obtained from PBMCs or a T cell subset sorted from them (not recorded which). Receptor source: a man in his late teens or twenties who had mild COVID-19 (a few samples of this study predate the infection). Cell type and time point are not known.

This clonotype was detected many times. This sequence joins TRBV7-9 and TRBJ2-3, with 8 bases matching TRBD2. The CDR3 covers 16 residues. CDR1 and CDR2 from the germline V gene are SEHNR and FQNEAQ (reference sequence). V was clipped by 4 bases and J by 2 bases; unmatched bases: 8. CDR3 residues: CASSSVAGSSTDTQYF. CDR3 nucleotide sequence: TGTGCCAGCAGCTCCGTAGCGGGGTCCTCCACAGATACGCAGTATTTT.

This chain joins TRBV7-9 and TRBJ2-7; possibly TRBD1 for D (5 bases). V was clipped by 4 bases and J by 2 bases, with 12 bases between them. Germline V lookup: CDR1 SEHNR, CDR2 FQNEAQ (reference sequence). The CDR3 sequence is 14 residues long. CDR3 DNA: TGTGCCAGCAGCTCATCCCAGGGCCCCTACGAGCAGTACGTC. This translates into CASSSSQGPYEQYV.

This clonotype was counted between two and nine times. This chain connects TRBV28 to TRBJ2-5, with 11 bases that match TRBD2. The CDR3 spans 15 residues. Trimming took 4 bases from V and 7 from J; bases not matched to a gene: 8. Germline V gives CDR1 MDHEN, CDR2 SYDVKM. This CDR3 reads CASSSYSGGVGTQYF. CDR3 DNA: TGTGCCAGCAGTTCTTATAGCGGGGGGGTCGGGACCCAGTACTTC.

In this sample, this clonotype turned up many times. CDR3 sequence: CASSWVSGQSAYEQYF. DNA of the CDR3: TGTGCCAGCAGTTGGGTATCGGGACAGAGCGCCTACGAGCAGTACTTC. The chain is built from TRBV6-2 or TRBV6-3 and TRBJ2-7, with TRBD1 matching over 7 bases. CDR1 is MNHEY and CDR2 is SVGEGT in the germline V gene. CDR3 length equals 16 residues. J lost 2 bases, V lost 4 bases, and 11 bases had no gene match.

The V call is TRBV12-3 or TRBV12-4, the J call TRBJ1-4; 8 bases map to TRBD1. The trim removed 6 bases at V and 11 bases at J, leaving 14 bases unmatched. The CDR3 loop spans 15 amino acids. The CDR3 protein is CASSPGDRPGIKLFF. The CDR3 nucleotides read TGTGCCAGCAGCCCGGGGGACAGGCCGGGTATCAAACTGTTTTTT.

This clonotype has ten or more counts. This rearrangement joins TRBV7-2 to TRBJ2-3; the match to TRBD2 covers 8 bases. CDR1 is SGHTA and CDR2 is FQGNSA in the germline V gene. CDR3 length equals 15 residues. Trimming at V came to 3 bases and at J to 1 base, leaving 3 bases not matched to a gene. The CDR3 here is CASSFSGTRTDTQYF. The CDR3 bases are TGTGCCAGCAGCTTTAGCGGGACCCGCACAGATACGCAGTATTTT.

The rearrangement links TRBV5-1 to TRBJ1-1; possible D gene TRBD1, 6 bases. V lost 4 bases and J lost 4, with 17 bases in between. CDR3 length: 15 amino acids. Germline V gives CDR1 SGHRS, CDR2 YFSETQ. CDR3 amino acids: CASSPRQDSRTEAFF. The DNA of the CDR3 is TGCGCCAGCAGCCCCCGACAGGATTCGCGCACTGAAGCTTTCTTT.

The rearrangement joins TRBV6-4 to TRBJ1-6, with a tentative D call TRBD1 (5 bases). The V gene's germline CDR1 is MRHNA and CDR2 SNTAGT. With 1 base removed from V and 5 bases from J, the gap between germline ends came to 9 bases. The length of the CDR3 is 15 residues. As DNA, the CDR3 is TGTGCCAGCAGTGACTACCCAGGGAATAATTCACCCCTCCACTTT. It is translated as CASSDYPGNNSPLHF.

In this sample, this clonotype turned up a few times. This chain uses TRBV7-9 with TRBJ1-2, with TRBD1 identical over 7 bases. The CDR3 is 16 residues long. J lost 2 bases, V lost 7 bases, and 13 bases had no gene match. The V gene's germline CDR1 is SEHNR and CDR2 FQNEAQ (reference sequence). This chain's CDR3 is CASISQGKDTNYGYTF. CDR3 sequence (DNA): TGTGCCAGCATATCACAGGGGAAGGACACAAACTATGGCTACACCTTC.

V and J are TRBV10-2 and TRBJ2-7, with 9 bases matching TRBD1. Germline V gives CDR1 WSHSY, CDR2 SAAADI. The CDR3 consists of 13 residues. With V trimmed by 6 bases and J by 5 bases, 5 bases remained unmatched. The CDR3 loop is CASRQGAINEQYV. CDR3 bases: TGCGCCAGCAGACAGGGGGCAATAAACGAGCAGTACGTC.

This clonotype was seen only a few times. The chain uses TRBV6-1 and TRBJ1-5; no definite D call. With 6 bases removed from V and 9 bases from J, the gap between germline ends came to 6 bases. This CDR3 is built from 10 residues. Germline loops: CDR1 MNHNS, CDR2 SASEGT. The CDR3 region is CASSYLPQHF. Written as DNA, the CDR3 is TGTGCCAGCAGCTATCTGCCCCAGCATTTT.

The CDR3 loop reads CSANSGLTYEQYF. In DNA, the CDR3 is TGCAGTGCGAACTCGGGGCTAACCTACGAGCAGTACTTC. The gene calls are TRBV20-1 and TRBJ2-7; D may match TRBD1 or TRBD2 (5 bases each). Between the trimmed V and J ends, which lost 6 bases and 2 bases, there was a span of 14 bases. The CDR3 contains 13 residues. CDR1 is DFQATT and CDR2 is SNEGSKA in the germline V gene (reference sequence).

J is TRBJ2-5 and V is TRBV7-8; perhaps TRBD2 as D (5 bases). The germline gives CDR1 SGHVS, CDR2 FQNEAQ. V lost 0 bases and J 3 bases, leaving 14 bases between the germline ends. CDR3 length: 16 residues. CDR3 residues: CASSLAPSPGEETQYF. In DNA, the CDR3 is TGTGCCAGCAGCTTAGCGCCTAGCCCCGGGGAAGAGACCCAGTACTTC.

This clonotype was seen repeatedly, ten times or more. DNA of the CDR3: TGTGCCAGCAGTCCTCAGGGTGGCTCCTACAATGAGCAGTTCTTC. Amino acid sequence: CASSPQGGSYNEQFF. V is TRBV12-3 or TRBV12-4 and J is TRBJ2-1; D is possibly TRBD1 (5 bases). V shed 5 bases and J shed 0 bases, with 11 bases lying between them. This CDR3 has 15 amino acids.

This clonotype showed up just a few times. The gene calls are TRBV2 and TRBJ2-2; D remains ambiguous. This CDR3 contains 15 residues. V dropped 4 bases and J dropped 4 bases, with 13 bases sitting between them. CDR1 and CDR2 (germline): SNHLY, FYNNEI. CDR3: CASSVSEPFTGELFF. In nucleotides, the CDR3 is TGTGCCAGCAGTGTGAGTGAGCCTTTCACCGGGGAGCTGTTTTTT.

The genes are TRBV5-1 and TRBJ1-1; weak D call: TRBD1 (6 bases). V was shortened by 4 bases and J by 6 bases, with 19 bases between the two germline ends. Germline CDR1 reads SGHRS; CDR2 reads YFSETQ. The CDR3 contains 15 residues. CDR3 sequence reads: CASSMGFNRDPEAFF. In DNA form, the CDR3 reads TGCGCCAGCAGCATGGGTTTCAACAGGGATCCTGAAGCTTTCTTT. The complete variable domain, with remaining parts taken from reference TRBV5-1 and TRBJ1-1, reads KAGVTQTPRYLIKTRGQQVTLSCSPISGHRSVSWYQQTPGQGLQFLFEYFSETQRNKGNFPGRFSGRQFSNSRSEMNVSTLELGDSALYLCASSMGFNRDPEAFFGQGTRLTVV.

The sample holds a few counts of this clonotype. The gene calls are TRBV23-1 and TRBJ2-1; 10 bases map to TRBD1. TRBV23-1 is known as an ORF, though its function is uncertain. CDR3 length equals 18 residues. V was clipped by 4 bases and J by 1 base; unmatched bases: 10. CDR3 nucleotides: TGCGCCAGCAGTCCCAAGGGGGACAGGGGTCTTTCCTACAATGAGCAGTTCTTC. Translating gives CASSPKGDRGLSYNEQFF.

This clonotype was recorded at least ten times. J is TRBJ1-4 and V is TRBV20-1; weak D call: TRBD1 (5 bases). The CDR3 spans 14 residues. CDR1 and CDR2 (germline): DFQATT, SNEGSKA (reference sequence). V dropped 0 bases and J dropped 8 bases, with 13 bases sitting between them. CDR3 loop: CSARDPRVEEKLFF. The CDR3 nucleotides are TGCAGTGCTAGAGATCCCAGGGTCGAAGAAAAACTGTTTTTT.

The chain recombines TRBV12-3 or TRBV12-4 with TRBJ2-2, with D tentatively TRBD1 or TRBD2 (5 bases each). V dropped 3 bases and J dropped 7 bases, with 15 bases sitting between them. The CDR3 totals 15 residues. The CDR3 region has the DNA TGTGCCAGCAGTTTCGGGACCGACCTGGGCGGGGAGCTGTTTTTT. Amino acid sequence: CASSFGTDLGGELFF.

V gene TRBV20-1 combines with J gene TRBJ2-7, with TRBD2 matching over 8 bases. After removal of 2 bases from V and 0 bases from J, the junction contained 6 bases not matched to a gene. This CDR3 spans 15 amino acids. Germline V gives CDR1 DFQATT, CDR2 SNEGSKA (reference sequence). The CDR3 sequence: CSARSAGGNSYEQYF. Written as DNA, the CDR3 is TGCAGTGCTAGATCGGCGGGGGGTAACTCCTACGAGCAGTACTTC.

The gene calls are TRBV27 and TRBJ1-1; D unresolved. Trimming pared 4 bases from V and 11 bases from J, leaving 14 bases between. Germline-derived CDR1 and CDR2 are MNHEY and SMNVEV (reference sequence). The CDR3 length is 12 residues. CDR3 sequence (DNA): TGTGCCAGCAGTTCCATCGGTAGATCGGCTTTCTTT. Its translation is CASSSIGRSAFF.

V and J are TRBV6-2 or TRBV6-3 and TRBJ2-1, with D possibly TRBD2 on 5 matching bases. V lost 7 bases and J 5 bases, leaving 9 bases between the germline ends. This CDR3 spans 12 amino acids. Looked up from germline, CDR1 is MNHEY and CDR2 is SVGEGT. Here the CDR3 reads CASTAGDNEQFF. CDR3 nucleotides: TGTGCCAGCACCGCCGGGGACAATGAGCAGTTCTTC.

There are a few counts of this clonotype. This chain links TRBV20-1 with TRBJ2-2; D is possibly TRBD1 (6 bases). The CDR3 contains 14 residues. The V and J ends lost 1 base and 5 bases respectively, with 11 bases between them. Germline lookup yields CDR1 DFQATT and CDR2 SNEGSKA (reference sequence). This chain's CDR3 is CSARGGGPTGELFF. CDR3 bases: TGCAGTGCTAGAGGAGGGGGTCCAACCGGGGAGCTGTTTTTT.

There are many counts of this clonotype. The chain has TRBV12-3 or TRBV12-4 and TRBJ1-5; D remains ambiguous. V lost 5 bases and J 1 base, leaving 9 bases between the germline ends. The CDR3 sequence is 14 residues long. The CDR3 sequence: CASSVLGSNQPQHF. As DNA, the CDR3 is TGTGCCAGCAGTGTTCTGGGGAGCAATCAGCCCCAGCATTTT.

This clonotype was counted between two and nine times. This chain connects TRBV2 to TRBJ1-2; TRBD1 is a possible D gene (6 bases). The CDR3 loop spans 15 amino acids. Germline lookup yields CDR1 SNHLY and CDR2 FYNNEI. The V gene lost 10 bases and the J gene lost 2 bases, with 20 bases spanning the gap. This CDR3 is CATLRELQGNYGYTF. The CDR3 DNA is TGTGCCACTCTCAGAGAGTTACAGGGAAACTATGGCTACACCTTC. Variable domain in full (rest from reference TRBV2 and TRBJ1-2): EPEVTQTPSHQVTQMGQEVILRCVPISNHLYFYWYRQILGQKVEFLVSFYNNEISEKSEIFDDQFSVERPDGSNFTLKIRSTKLEDSAMYFCATLRELQGNYGYTFGSGTRLTVV.

The J gene is TRBJ2-1, the V gene TRBV7-9; D remains ambiguous. Germline-derived CDR1 and CDR2 are SEHNR and FQNEAQ (reference sequence). The germline V and J ends were trimmed by 3 bases and 5 bases, with 5 bases remaining between them. This CDR3 is 12 amino acids long. CDR3 in amino acids: CASSLRNNEQFF. The CDR3 nucleotides read TGTGCCAGCAGCTTGAGGAACAATGAGCAGTTCTTC.

This clonotype turned up a few times. The chain is built from TRBV3-1 and TRBJ1-1; no definite D call. Trimming pared 5 bases from V and 3 bases from J, leaving 13 bases between. Per the germline V gene, CDR1 is LGHDT and CDR2 is YNNKEL (reference sequence). The CDR3 runs 14 residues. CDR3 region: CASSTWAVDTEAFF. Here the CDR3 DNA reads TGTGCCAGCAGCACCTGGGCGGTGGACACTGAAGCTTTCTTT.

This clonotype has more than one count but fewer than ten. The rearrangement links TRBV4-3 to TRBJ2-3; D is unresolved. The CDR3 is made up of 15 amino acids. Germline V CDR1 and CDR2: LGHNA, YSLEER. V shed 2 bases and J shed 5 bases, with 14 bases lying between them. CDR3 bases: TGCGCCAGCAGCCAAAGTGCTAGTGGGGAAGATACGCAGTATTTT. It is translated as CASSQSASGEDTQYF.

This clonotype was seen a handful of times. The J gene is TRBJ2-5, the V gene TRBV2; no definite D call. This CDR3 spans 12 amino acids. V lost 8 bases and J 0 bases, leaving 7 bases between the germline ends. Germline CDR1 and CDR2: SNHLY and FYNNEI. CDR3 DNA: TGTGCCAGCGGGCAGTACCAAGAGACCCAGTACTTC. It translates to CASGQYQETQYF.

The chain combines TRBV7-9 with TRBJ2-3; 8 nucleotides agree with TRBD2. Losses at the gene ends were 4 bases for V and 6 bases for J; bases not matched to a gene: 9. Germline CDR1 and CDR2: SEHNR and FQNEAQ (reference sequence). There are 15 residues in the CDR3. This chain's CDR3 is CASSYFGGATDTQYF. Here the CDR3 DNA reads TGTGCCAGCAGCTACTTCGGGGGGGCCACGGATACGCAGTATTTT.

The rearrangement joins TRBV28 to TRBJ2-2; 7 bases match TRBD2. The CDR3 has 15 residues. The germline V gene has CDR1 MDHEN and CDR2 SYDVKM. V shed 7 bases and J 1 base; nucleotides not matched to a gene: 6. CDR3 amino acids: CASNWSGKNTGELFF. CDR3 DNA sequence: TGTGCCAGCAATTGGAGCGGGAAGAACACCGGGGAGCTGTTTTTT.